The 26 T cell receptor beta chains below all came from one sample that was sequenced in a study of blood T cell repertoires in COVID-19. This table comes from immunoSEQ multiplex PCR, and its TCRdb copy is limited to in-frame clones, with some not included. The repertoire holds roughly 63,000 clones, 85% to 90% seen once, with under 3% in the top ten. Sequencing input: peripheral blood. The source is a man aged 50-60 years with acute or convalescent COVID-19.

Only a few counts were recorded for this clone. This chain joins TRBV18 and TRBJ2-7; the D is unclear. V was cut by 3 bases and J by 6 bases, with 9 bases left in between. Germline lookup yields CDR1 KGHSH and CDR2 LQKENI. The CDR3 length is 12 residues. The CDR3 region is CASSPYPGEQYV. The CDR3 DNA sequence: TGTGCCAGCTCACCCTATCCGGGCGAGCAGTACGTC.

The chain recombines TRBV19 with TRBJ1-5, with a weak D call TRBD1 (5 bases). The CDR3 is 15 residues long. The germline V and J ends were trimmed by 6 bases and 2 bases, with 14 bases remaining between them. Germline V gene data show CDR1 as LNHDA and CDR2 as SQIVND (reference sequence). The CDR3 is CASRSIWGGNQPQHF. CDR3 in DNA: TGTGCCAGTAGGTCTATATGGGGGGGCAATCAGCCCCAGCATTTT.

This rearrangement joins TRBV3-1 (or the pseudogene TRBV3-2) to TRBJ2-1, with 11 bases lining up with TRBD2. V dropped 2 bases and J dropped 7; count of bases not matched to a gene: 7. This CDR3 spans 16 amino acids. Germline lookup yields CDR1 LGHDT and CDR2 YNNKEL (reference sequence). This CDR3 is CASSQLLAGEGNEQFF. In DNA form, the CDR3 reads TGTGCCAGCAGCCAACTACTAGCGGGAGAGGGGAATGAGCAGTTCTTC.

The chain carries TRBV7-9 and TRBJ1-2; tentative D call: TRBD1 (6 bases). Germline assignment: CDR1 SEHNR and CDR2 FQNEAQ (reference sequence). The V and J ends lost 2 bases and 0 bases respectively, with 7 bases between them. CDR3 length: 14 amino acids. The CDR3 reads CASSLTGPNYGYTF. CDR3 coding DNA: TGTGCCAGCAGCTTAACAGGGCCTAACTATGGCTACACCTTC.

Written as DNA, the CDR3 is TGCAGCGTCGTAAGACCCGGGACAGGGCTGGGCGAGCAGTACTTC. Protein product: CSVVRPGTGLGEQYF. The V gene is TRBV29-1, the J gene TRBJ2-7; TRBD1 agrees at 9 bases. V was clipped by 6 bases and J by 6 bases; unmatched bases: 15. CDR1 is SQVTM and CDR2 is ANQGSEA in the germline V gene. CDR3 size: 15 residues.

V is TRBV18 and J is TRBJ2-3, with 7 bases matching TRBD1. CDR1 and CDR2 from the germline V gene are KGHSH and LQKENI. The CDR3 is made up of 12 amino acids. V was pared by 2 bases and J by 8 bases, with 1 base of the junction left unmatched. The CDR3 region has the DNA TGTGCCAGCTCACCAGACAGGGTTACGCAGTATTTT. Translated, it gives CASSPDRVTQYF.

The chain links TRBV28 to TRBJ2-3; 7 bases fit TRBD1. V trimming: 6 bases; J trimming: 1 base; junction bases outside the gene matches: 4. Per germline, CDR1 MDHEN and CDR2 SYDVKM. This CDR3 is 14 amino acids long. As DNA, the CDR3 is TGTGCCAGCAGATGGGGGACAGGCACAGATACGCAGTATTTT. It is translated as CASRWGTGTDTQYF.

The V and J genes are TRBV29-1 and TRBJ2-7, with 7 nucleotides matching TRBD2. CDR1 and CDR2 from the germline V gene are SQVTM and ANQGSEA. The CDR3 consists of 14 residues. Unmatched junction bases numbered 4, after V lost 0 bases and J lost 2 bases. The CDR3, as DNA: TGCAGCGTTGAAGATCGGGCGGGAGCCTACGAGCAGTACTTC. Encoded protein: CSVEDRAGAYEQYF.

V usage is TRBV14 and J usage is TRBJ2-1; 10 positions agree with TRBD2. CDR1 is SGHDN, CDR2 FVKESK, per germline. CDR3 length: 17 amino acids. Germline trimming cut 5 bases from V and 0 bases from J; bases unmatched to any gene: 7. As DNA, the CDR3 is TGTGCCAGCAGCGAACTAGCGGGGCTGAGCTCCTACAATGAGCAGTTCTTC. It is translated as CASSELAGLSSYNEQFF.

This sequence joins TRBV12-3 or TRBV12-4 and TRBJ1-5, with TRBD1 matching over 7 bases. J gave up 4 bases and V 6 bases, and 3 bases lay outside the gene matches. The CDR3 is made up of 13 amino acids. CDR3 protein: CASSQGENQPQHF. The DNA for the CDR3 is TGTGCCAGCAGCCAGGGGGAGAATCAGCCCCAGCATTTT.

This clone was observed once. This sequence joins TRBV30 and TRBJ1-1; D is uncertain. The V end was cut by 3 bases, the J end by 1 base, with 9 bases between. The CDR3 contains 13 residues. Germline V lookup: CDR1 GTSNPN, CDR2 SVGIG (reference sequence). This CDR3 is CAWSALRNTEAFF. The DNA of the CDR3 is TGTGCCTGGAGCGCCCTGAGGAACACTGAAGCTTTCTTT.

V and J are TRBV9 and TRBJ2-5, with TRBD1 as a possible D gene (5 bases). The germline V gene has CDR1 SGDLS and CDR2 YYNGEE. Between the trimmed V and J ends, which lost 2 bases and 5 bases, there was a span of 10 bases. CDR3 length: 13 residues. CDR3 DNA sequence: TGTGCCAGCAGCGTGACAGTATCGGAGACCCAGTACTTC. This codes for CASSVTVSETQYF.

The CDR3 coding sequence is TGTGCCAGCAGTTTTAGGTCTCGGAGCTCCTACAATGAGCAGTTCTTC. Translated, it gives CASSFRSRSSYNEQFF. The V call is TRBV27, the J call TRBJ2-1; D remains ambiguous. Germline V CDR1 and CDR2: MNHEY, SMNVEV (reference sequence). This CDR3 comprises 16 residues. V was clipped by 3 bases and J by 0 bases, with 12 bases between them.

The V call is TRBV18, the J call TRBJ1-5, with a tentative D call TRBD1 (5 bases). The CDR3 has 16 amino acids. The germline CDR1 and CDR2 sequences are KGHSH and LQKENI. Trimming shortened V by 4 bases and J by 4 bases, and 17 bases separated the two germline ends. The CDR3: CASSRGGAVMNQPQHF. In nucleotides, the CDR3 is TGTGCCAGCTCACGGGGCGGAGCTGTAATGAATCAGCCCCAGCATTTT.

J is TRBJ1-5 and V is TRBV24-1; no definite D call. The CDR3 totals 13 residues. The germline V and J ends were trimmed by 4 bases and 9 bases, with 12 bases remaining between them. Germline CDR1 reads KGHDR; CDR2 reads SFDVKD. The CDR3 reads CATSEGRGLPQHF. CDR3 bases: TGTGCCACCAGTGAAGGACGAGGGTTGCCCCAGCATTTT.

J is TRBJ1-5 and V is TRBV15, with 7 bases fitting TRBD1. V lost 1 base to trimming and J lost 2 bases; unmatched junction nucleotides: 8. Germline values: CDR1 LNHNV, CDR2 YYDKDF (reference sequence). The CDR3 totals 17 residues. DNA for the CDR3: TGTGCCACCAGCAGAGGAAACAGGGGATTAGGCAATCAGCCCCAGCATTTT. This encodes CATSRGNRGLGNQPQHF.

The J gene is TRBJ1-1, the V gene TRBV9, with a tentative D call TRBD1 (5 bases). Germline loops: CDR1 SGDLS, CDR2 YYNGEE. The CDR3 totals 14 residues. V gave up 0 bases and J gave up 2 bases, with 8 bases separating them. The CDR3 bases are TGTGCCAGCAGCGTAGGGGGCAGAAACACTGAAGCTTTCTTT. Translated, it gives CASSVGGRNTEAFF.

This clone showed up just once. The J gene is TRBJ1-5, the V gene TRBV28; D is unclear. V lost 8 bases, J lost 6 bases, and 14 bases lay in between. The germline V gene has CDR1 MDHEN and CDR2 SYDVKM. The CDR3 runs to 13 residues. The CDR3 DNA follows: TGTGCCAGCTCTGTTAGGGAGGCTCAGCCCCAGCATTTT. Encoded protein: CASSVREAQPQHF.

This chain links TRBV19 with TRBJ1-2, with 8 bases that match TRBD1. CDR3 length: 15 residues. V lost 0 bases, J lost 5 bases, and 5 bases stayed unmatched. Germline V lookup: CDR1 LNHDA, CDR2 SQIVND (reference sequence). CDR3 region: CASSIDRTGLYGYTF. CDR3 DNA sequence: TGTGCCAGTAGTATAGATCGGACAGGGCTTTATGGCTACACCTTC.

The chain uses TRBV7-2 and TRBJ2-2, with 13 bases lining up with TRBD2. Germline CDR1 SGHTA, CDR2 FQGNSA. CDR3 length: 16 amino acids. V dropped 5 bases and J dropped 6; count of bases not matched to a gene: 6. As DNA, the CDR3 is TGTGCCAGCAGCCCCGGACTAGCGGGAGTCGCCGGGGAGCTGTTTTTT. Protein: CASSPGLAGVAGELFF.

The rearrangement joins TRBV7-9 to TRBJ2-7, with 8 nucleotides matching TRBD1. In germline, CDR1 is SEHNR, CDR2 FQNEAQ (reference sequence). There are 13 residues in the CDR3. Trimming at V came to 3 bases and at J to 6 bases, leaving 4 bases not matched to a gene. CDR3 sequence reads: CASSLVRGPEQYF. CDR3 nucleotides: TGTGCCAGCAGCTTGGTCAGGGGGCCCGAGCAGTACTTC.

The chain has TRBV3-1 (or the pseudogene TRBV3-2) and TRBJ2-7; weak D call: TRBD1 (5 bases). With 4 bases removed from V and 4 bases from J, the gap between germline ends came to 11 bases. Germline CDR1 reads LGHDT; CDR2 reads YNNKEL (reference sequence). The length of the CDR3 is 13 residues. CDR3 region: CASSPRTKYEQYV. CDR3 in DNA: TGTGCCAGCAGCCCGCGGACAAAATACGAGCAGTACGTC.

The chain carries TRBV27 and TRBJ2-3; 7 bases match TRBD2. V shed 5 bases, J shed 6 bases, and the junction held 11 bases outside the gene matches. Germline CDR1 is MNHEY and CDR2 is SMNVEV (reference sequence). CDR3 length equals 15 residues. CDR3 sequence reads: CASSPTSVWTDTQYF. CDR3 nucleotide sequence: TGTGCCAGCAGTCCCACTAGCGTGTGGACGGATACGCAGTATTTT.

The gene calls are TRBV18 and TRBJ1-6, with D perhaps TRBD1 (6 bases). The length of the CDR3 is 14 residues. Trimming took 6 bases from V and 10 from J, leaving 16 bases between them. The germline gives CDR1 KGHSH, CDR2 LQKENI. The CDR3 loop is CASSTGPVGSPLHF. For the CDR3, the DNA is TGTGCCAGCTCCACAGGGCCGGTGGGGTCACCCCTCCACTTT.

V is TRBV6-5 and J is TRBJ1-1; D unclear. The CDR3 is 10 residues long. V shed 8 bases and J shed 5 bases, with 6 bases lying between them. The germline CDR1 and CDR2 sequences are MNHEY and SVGAGI. The CDR3 protein is CASGQTEAFF. CDR3 DNA: TGTGCCAGCGGCCAGACTGAAGCTTTCTTT.

V and J are TRBV5-8 and TRBJ2-1, with TRBD2 identical over 11 bases. Germline-derived CDR1 and CDR2 are SGHTS and YDEGEE. This CDR3 has 17 amino acids. V lost 3 bases and J lost 3; bases outside the gene matches: 8. The CDR3 is CASSSTTTSGSYNEQFF. The CDR3 bases are TGTGCCAGCAGCTCGACAACAACTAGCGGGAGCTACAATGAGCAGTTCTTC.